The next 8 T cell receptor beta chains were all read from a single sample in a study of T cells expressing NK-cell markers. TCRdb reworked the 5' RACE reads into one entry per CDR3 protein, no DNA. The listing contains roughly 120,000 distinct CDR3 sequences. Sequences were obtained from blood T cells: a sorted CD56 or NKG2C T cell subset, CD4+ or CD8+ T cells, or bulk PBMC T cells (not recorded which). These receptors originate from a woman between 18 and 69 years old in good health.

The rearrangement joins TRBV18 to TRBJ2-5; no DNA is available, so the TRBD1 call from TCRdb remains unchecked. This CDR3 is built from 17 residues. Germline V CDR1 and CDR2: KGHSH, LQKENI. The CDR3 loop reads CASSPTGQGGPKETQYF. Full variable domain (missing parts from reference TRBV18 and TRBJ2-5): NAGVMQNPRHLVRRRGQEARLRCSPMKGHSHVYWYRQLPEEGLKFMVYLQKENIIDESGMPKERFSAEFPKEGPSILRIQQVVRGDSAAYFCASSPTGQGGPKETQYFGPGTRLLVL.

The chain carries TRBV27 and TRBJ2-5; the D call from TCRdb, TRBD1, cannot be confirmed without DNA. Germline values: CDR1 MNHEY, CDR2 SMNVEV (reference sequence). The CDR3 contains 14 residues. The CDR3 protein is CASSSPGPRETQYF.

The rearrangement links TRBV7-2 to TRBJ1-3; there is no DNA to check the TCRdb D call of TRBD1. The CDR3 totals 15 residues. Germline CDR1 reads SGHTA; CDR2 reads FQGNSA. This chain's CDR3 is CASSFWGTPGNTIYF.

This chain connects TRBV6-5 to TRBJ1-2. Germline V gives CDR1 MNHEY, CDR2 SVGAGI. The CDR3 is 14 amino acids. CDR3 residues: CASSYSTANYGYTF.

V gene TRBV9 combines with J gene TRBJ2-2; the TCRdb D gene call, TRBD2, has no DNA to confirm it. Looked up from germline, CDR1 is SGDLS and CDR2 is YYNGEE. This CDR3 is built from 15 residues. The CDR3 loop is CASEGLADVTGELFF.

This chain links TRBV5-4 with TRBJ2-5; TCRdb selects TRBD2, and the lack of DNA leaves this call unchecked. The CDR3 totals 19 residues. Germline-derived CDR1 and CDR2 are SGHNT and YYREEE (reference sequence). The CDR3 protein is CASSLEGSSGRPNQETQYF.

This chain uses TRBV27 with TRBJ2-2; the TCRdb D gene call, TRBD2, has no DNA to confirm it. The CDR3 extends over 14 amino acids. Per the germline V gene, CDR1 is MNHEY and CDR2 is SMNVEV (reference sequence). CDR3: CASNPSGGTGELFF.

V is TRBV29-1 and J is TRBJ2-2; TCRdb designates TRBD2, a call that cannot be tested without DNA. This CDR3 contains 13 residues. Germline CDR1 and CDR2: SQVTM and ANQGSEA. This CDR3 reads CSVEMEAPGELFF.